The present TCR beta chain was sequenced within a study of CD8 T cells in ankylosing spondylitis. General observations from the study: Characteristic, it appeared, of ankylosing spondylitis blood was a TCR beta motif of roughly eight highly homologous variants.

The CDR3 is 15 amino acids. Germline CDR1 reads SGHTA; CDR2 reads FQGNSA. V gave up 0 bases and J gave up 4 bases, with 10 bases separating them. MiXCR, applied by TCRdb to the 5' RACE reads, yields one record per CDR3 protein. The sample holds about 400,000 distinct CDR3 sequences, about 20% seen once. Comments on this clonotype: Its specificity is unknown.

The rearrangement joins TRBV7-2 to TRBJ2-1, with D possibly being TRBD2 (6 bases). This TCR came from a male donor with ankylosing spondylitis. Sequenced material: blood, either unsorted or a sorted T cell fraction (not recorded which). CDR3 bases: TGTGCCAGCAGCTTAGCGGCGGGAAGGTACAATGAGCAGTTCTTC. It translates to CASSLAAGRYNEQFF. Using reference TRBV7-2 and TRBJ2-1 for the parts outside the CDR3, the full variable domain is GAGVSQSPSNKVTEKGKDVELRCDPISGHTALYWYRQSLGQGLEFLIYFQGNSAPDKSGLPSDRFSAERTGGSVSTLTIQRTQQEDSAVYLCASSLAAGRYNEQFFGPGTRLTVL.